This T cell receptor beta chain was identified during a study of blood T cell repertoires in COVID-19. Original processing methods: From reference gene primer amplification, estimates of nucleated cell counts were derived. TCRdb's table, derived via immunoSEQ multiplex PCR, lists solely in-frame clones and lacks some. D and trimming were read from the DNA, whereas the V and J calls and clone size are those reported in that table. The data contain approximately 190,000 clones, around 80% of them singletons. The CDR3 length is 13 residues. Trimming left V 7 bases short and J 0 bases short, with 11 bases between. The germline V gene has CDR1 SQVTM and CDR2 ANQGSEA.

This clonotype was obtained from a human donor with acute or convalescent COVID-19. The donor label of this sample is uncertain. Sequencing input: peripheral blood. The V gene is TRBV29-1, the J gene TRBJ2-3; possibly TRBD2 for D (5 bases). The CDR3 spells CSAHPGSTDTQYF. The CDR3 DNA reads as TGCAGCGCTCATCCGGGGAGCACAGATACGCAGTATTTT.